This is a list of T cell receptor beta chains from one sample in a study of early T cells in non-severe SARS-CoV-2 infection. TCRdb reprocessed the 5' RACE reads with MiXCR, giving one entry per CDR3 protein. Among approximately 98,000 distinct CDR3 sequences listed, 9% to 14% were seen once. The sample was whole blood. These TCRs come from an adult who was a healthcare worker with PCR-confirmed SARS-CoV-2 infection or an uninfected control (not recorded which). Both conserved end residues are trimmed from each CDR3.

cdr3_aa,j_call,v_call
ASSTGRTNTGELF,TRBJ2-2,TRBV7-9
ASSPQGGLFFYGYT,TRBJ1-2,TRBV16
ASSLEARQGIDGYT,TRBJ1-2,TRBV5-5
ASSLEGPRTSGRPHEQY,TRBJ2-7,TRBV13
ASSLPGPGTGYT,TRBJ1-2,TRBV5-1
SVETQESSYEQY,TRBJ2-7,TRBV29-1
ASIREGTTKGVEAF,TRBJ1-1,TRBV7-9
SAGRGTGTNSPLH,TRBJ1-6,TRBV20-1
ASSLGGATGELF,TRBJ2-2,TRBV7-3
ASSFHQPQH,TRBJ1-5,TRBV28
SARVIGRGEPKNIQY,TRBJ2-4,TRBV20-1
ASSLVVRTSDYNEQF,TRBJ2-1,TRBV7-9
ASSWGQDHEQY,TRBJ2-7,TRBV12-3/TRBV12-4
ASSPSGGADTQY,TRBJ2-3,TRBV6-5
ASSQDRPEDTQY,TRBJ2-3,TRBV3-1
ASSFQPNTEAF,TRBJ1-1,TRBV5-1
SAYDSYSGNTIY,TRBJ1-3,TRBV20-1
ASSPFPGEKLF,TRBJ1-4,TRBV14
ASILSGSEAF,TRBJ1-1,TRBV6-1
SASFIFSVGNEQF,TRBJ2-1,TRBV20-1
ASSHPTTSGSTDTQY,TRBJ2-3,TRBV6-1
ASSWAGLGLRDTQY,TRBJ2-3,TRBV5-6
ASSVGLAGREQY,TRBJ2-7,TRBV11-1
SAEGQFPNQETQY,TRBJ2-5,TRBV20-1
ATSDSRTAAYEQY,TRBJ2-7,TRBV24-1
ATSREGLAGGHQF,TRBJ2-1,TRBV15
ATHRGVNEQF,TRBJ2-1,TRBV6-6
ASSPNQGIKAF,TRBJ1-1,TRBV6-2/TRBV6-3
SARATGMDTQY,TRBJ2-3,TRBV20-1
SATPTGTGGYEQY,TRBJ2-7,TRBV20-1
SASSLDNHNSPLH,TRBJ1-6,TRBV20-1
ASSAGRNNEQF,TRBJ2-1,TRBV7-2
ASSLAAGQGVTGELF,TRBJ2-2,TRBV7-9
ASSLEQRGEAF,TRBJ1-1,TRBV12-3/TRBV12-4